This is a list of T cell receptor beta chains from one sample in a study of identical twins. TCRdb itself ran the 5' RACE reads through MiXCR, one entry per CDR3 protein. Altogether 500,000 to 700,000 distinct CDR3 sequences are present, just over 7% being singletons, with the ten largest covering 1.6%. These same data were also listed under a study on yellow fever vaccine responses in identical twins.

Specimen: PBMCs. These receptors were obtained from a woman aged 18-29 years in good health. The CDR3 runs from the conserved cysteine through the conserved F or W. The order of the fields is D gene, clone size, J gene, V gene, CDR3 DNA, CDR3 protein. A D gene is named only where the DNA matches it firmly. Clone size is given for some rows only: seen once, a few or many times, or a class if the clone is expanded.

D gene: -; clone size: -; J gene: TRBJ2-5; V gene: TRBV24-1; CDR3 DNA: TGTGCCACCAGTGATTTTGGGGAACAAGAGACCCAGTACTTC; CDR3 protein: CATSDFGEQETQYF
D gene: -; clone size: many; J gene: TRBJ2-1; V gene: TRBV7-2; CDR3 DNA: TGTGCCAGCAGCTTAGGGTCGAGGACAGTCTACAATGAGCAGTTCTTC; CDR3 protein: CASSLGSRTVYNEQFF
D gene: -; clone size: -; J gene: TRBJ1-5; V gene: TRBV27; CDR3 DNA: TGTGCCAGCAGTCCCGACCCCCTAGGGGGCAATCAGCCCCAGCATTTT; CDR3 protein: CASSPDPLGGNQPQHF
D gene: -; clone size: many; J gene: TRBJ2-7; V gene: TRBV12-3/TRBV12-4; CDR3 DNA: TGTGCCAGCAGTTTAAGTCAGGCTTTCTACGAGCAGTACTTC; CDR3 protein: CASSLSQAFYEQYF
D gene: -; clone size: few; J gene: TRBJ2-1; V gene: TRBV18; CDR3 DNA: TGTGCCAGCTCACCACTCAGAACAGTTGATGAGCAGTTCTTC; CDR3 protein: CASSPLRTVDEQFF
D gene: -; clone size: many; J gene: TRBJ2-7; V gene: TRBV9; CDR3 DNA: TGTGCCAGCAGCGCCAACCAGGGGTACGAGCAGTACTTC; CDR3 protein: CASSANQGYEQYF
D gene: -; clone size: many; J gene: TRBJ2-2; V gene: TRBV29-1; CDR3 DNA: TGCAGCGTTGAAAGGGGGACCACCGGGGAGCTGTTTTTT; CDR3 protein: CSVERGTTGELFF
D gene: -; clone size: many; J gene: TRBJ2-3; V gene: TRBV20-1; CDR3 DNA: TGCAGTGCTCGGTGGGGGGACCGCCGACGTACAGATACGCAGTATTTT; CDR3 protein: CSARWGDRRRTDTQYF
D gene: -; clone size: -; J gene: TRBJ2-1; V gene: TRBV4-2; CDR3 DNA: TGTGCCAGCAGCCAACCTCAAGGGTCCAATGAGCAGTTCTTC; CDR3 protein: CASSQPQGSNEQFF
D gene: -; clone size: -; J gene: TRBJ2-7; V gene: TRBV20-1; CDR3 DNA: TGCAGTGCTAGCAATGTCGAGCAGTACTTC; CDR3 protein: CSASNVEQYF
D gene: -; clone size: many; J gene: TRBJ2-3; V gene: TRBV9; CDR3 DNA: TGTGCCAGCAGCGTAACGAGGGAGGTAGATACGCAGTATTTT; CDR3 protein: CASSVTREVDTQYF
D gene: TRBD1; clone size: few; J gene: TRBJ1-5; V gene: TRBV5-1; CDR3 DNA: TGCGCCAGCAGCATAACAGGGGGCAGCAATCAGCCCCAGCATTTT; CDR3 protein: CASSITGGSNQPQHF
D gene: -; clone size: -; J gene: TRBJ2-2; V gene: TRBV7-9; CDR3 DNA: TGTGACAGCCCCTCCTCGGAGAACACCGGGGAGCTGTTTTTT; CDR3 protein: CDSPSSENTGELFF
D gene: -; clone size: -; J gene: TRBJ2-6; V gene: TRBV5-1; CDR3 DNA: TGCGCCAGCAGCCAGGGGGGGGACTCTGGGGCCAACGTCCTGACTTTC; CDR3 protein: CASSQGGDSGANVLTF
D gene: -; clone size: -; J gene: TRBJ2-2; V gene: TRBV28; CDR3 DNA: TGTGCCAGCGTTATGGGGGGGCGCGACACCGGGGAGCTGTTTTTT; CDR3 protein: CASVMGGRDTGELFF
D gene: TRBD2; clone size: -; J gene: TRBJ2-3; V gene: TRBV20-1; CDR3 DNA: TGCAGTGCGAGAAAGCGGGGTAGCACAGATACGCAGTATTTT; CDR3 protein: CSARKRGSTDTQYF
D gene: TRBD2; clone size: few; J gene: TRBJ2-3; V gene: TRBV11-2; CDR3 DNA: TGTGCCAGCAGCGGAGGGGTTCTAGCGGGGGAAGATACGCAGTATTTT; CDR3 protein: CASSGGVLAGEDTQYF
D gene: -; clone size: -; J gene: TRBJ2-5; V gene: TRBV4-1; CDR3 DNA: TGCGCCAGCAGCCAAGAGGGGGCTCAAGAGACCCAGTACTTC; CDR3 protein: CASSQEGAQETQYF
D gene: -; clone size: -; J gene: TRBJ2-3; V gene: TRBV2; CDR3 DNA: TGTGCCAGCAGTGAAGGGGCTAGGCGCACAGATACGCAGTATTTT; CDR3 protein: CASSEGARRTDTQYF
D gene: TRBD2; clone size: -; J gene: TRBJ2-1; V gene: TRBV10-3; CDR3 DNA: TGTGCCATCAGCGGGGGAGGGGCTGAGCAGTTCTTC; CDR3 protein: CAISGGGAEQFF
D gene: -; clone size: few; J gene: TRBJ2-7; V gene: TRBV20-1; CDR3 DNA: TGCAGTGCTAGAGATTCCTCGAGATCCTCCTACGAGCAGTACTTC; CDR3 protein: CSARDSSRSSYEQYF
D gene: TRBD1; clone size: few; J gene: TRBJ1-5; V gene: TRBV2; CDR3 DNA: TGTGCCTGCAGCTTGGAGTGGGACAGGGGGCCATCCGGGGGTCAGCCCCAGCATTTT; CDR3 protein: CACSLEWDRGPSGGQPQHF
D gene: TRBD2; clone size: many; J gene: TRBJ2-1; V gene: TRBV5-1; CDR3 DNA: TGCGCCAGCAGCTTGGCATCTTTTAGCGGGCTCTCCTACAATGAGCAGTTCTTC; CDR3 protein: CASSLASFSGLSYNEQFF
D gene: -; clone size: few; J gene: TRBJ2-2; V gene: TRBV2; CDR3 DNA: TGTGCCAGCAGTGAAGCGTACAGGCCCGGGGAGCTGTTTTTT; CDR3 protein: CASSEAYRPGELFF
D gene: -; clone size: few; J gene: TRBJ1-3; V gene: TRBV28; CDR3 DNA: TGTGCCGGAAAGGACAGCCGCTCTGGAAACACCATATATTTT; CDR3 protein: CAGKDSRSGNTIYF
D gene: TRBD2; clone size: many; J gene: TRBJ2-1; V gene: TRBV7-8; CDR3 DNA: TGTGCCAGCAGCCTACGACTAGCGGGGGGGGATGAGCAGTTCTTC; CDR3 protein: CASSLRLAGGDEQFF
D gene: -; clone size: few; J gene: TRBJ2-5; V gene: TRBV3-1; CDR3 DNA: TGTGCCAGCAGCCAAGGGGCAGGAGAGACCCAGTACTTC; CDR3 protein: CASSQGAGETQYF
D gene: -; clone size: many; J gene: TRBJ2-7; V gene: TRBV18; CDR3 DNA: TGTGCCAGCTCACCAGTCCAGGGGAGAGAGCAGTACTTC; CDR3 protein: CASSPVQGREQYF
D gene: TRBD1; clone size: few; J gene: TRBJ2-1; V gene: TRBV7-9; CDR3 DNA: TGTGCCAGCAGCCCCCACTACCGGGACAGGGGGGACAATGAGCAGTTCTTC; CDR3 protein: CASSPHYRDRGDNEQFF
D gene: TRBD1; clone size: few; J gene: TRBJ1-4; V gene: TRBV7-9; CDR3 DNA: TGTGCCAGCAGCTTAGGGGACAGGCTTGAAAAACTGTTTTTT; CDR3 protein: CASSLGDRLEKLFF
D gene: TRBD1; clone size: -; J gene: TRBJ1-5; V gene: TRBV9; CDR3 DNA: TGTGCCAGCAGCTATCAGGGGGGGGATCAGCCCCAGCATTTT; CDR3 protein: CASSYQGGDQPQHF
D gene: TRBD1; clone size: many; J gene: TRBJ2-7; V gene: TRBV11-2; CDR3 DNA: TGTGCCAGCAGCTTCGCAGGGGGCCCCTACGAGCAGTACTTC; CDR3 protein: CASSFAGGPYEQYF
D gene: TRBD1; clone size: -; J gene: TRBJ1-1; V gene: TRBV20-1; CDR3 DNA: TGCAGTGCTAGAGACCCGGGACAGGGGGCGGGTGGAGCTTTCTTT; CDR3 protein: CSARDPGQGAGGAFF
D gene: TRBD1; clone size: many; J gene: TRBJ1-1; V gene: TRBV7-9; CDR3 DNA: TGTGCCAGCAGCCAGACAGGGGGTGTGAACACTGAAGCTTTCTTT; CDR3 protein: CASSQTGGVNTEAFF
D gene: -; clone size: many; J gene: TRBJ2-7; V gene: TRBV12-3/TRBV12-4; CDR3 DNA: TGTGCCAGCAGAACAGGGTTCCACGAGCAGTACTTC; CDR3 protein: CASRTGFHEQYF
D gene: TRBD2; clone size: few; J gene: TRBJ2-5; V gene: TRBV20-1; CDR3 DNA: TGCAGTGCTAGAGTCGAGACTAGCGGTCGTGAGACCCAGTACTTC; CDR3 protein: CSARVETSGRETQYF
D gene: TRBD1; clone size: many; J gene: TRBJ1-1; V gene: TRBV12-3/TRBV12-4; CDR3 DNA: TGTGCCAGCAGGTGGGGGACAGTAAAAAACACTGAAGCTTTCTTT; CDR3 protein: CASRWGTVKNTEAFF
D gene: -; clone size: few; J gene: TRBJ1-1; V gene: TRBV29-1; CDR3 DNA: TGCAGCGTCGTAAACAGGGCCGGGAACACTGAAGCTTTCTTT; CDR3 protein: CSVVNRAGNTEAFF
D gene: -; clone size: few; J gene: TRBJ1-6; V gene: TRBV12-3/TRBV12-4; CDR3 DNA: TGTGCCAGCAGTTTGGTTTTGGGACTAATGGGATCACCCCTCCACTTT; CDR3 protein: CASSLVLGLMGSPLHF
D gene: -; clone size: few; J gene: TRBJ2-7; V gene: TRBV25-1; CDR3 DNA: TGTGCCAGCAGGGAGGGACAGAGCTCCTACGAGCAGTACTTC; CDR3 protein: CASREGQSSYEQYF
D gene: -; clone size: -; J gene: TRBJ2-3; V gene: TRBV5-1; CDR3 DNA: TGCGCCAGCAGCTTGGCCGCACAGGGCACCACAGATACGCAGTATTTT; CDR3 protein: CASSLAAQGTTDTQYF
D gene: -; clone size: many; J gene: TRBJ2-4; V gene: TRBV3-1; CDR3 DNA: TGTGCCAGCAGCCAAGATGGGGACATAGCCAAAAACATTCAGTACTTC; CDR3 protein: CASSQDGDIAKNIQYF
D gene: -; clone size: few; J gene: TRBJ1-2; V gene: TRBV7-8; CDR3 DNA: TGTGCCAGCAGCCGGGGGCGACACTTGCGCTATGGCTACACCTTC; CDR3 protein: CASSRGRHLRYGYTF
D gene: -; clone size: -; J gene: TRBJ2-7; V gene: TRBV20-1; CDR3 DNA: TGCAGTGCTAGAGAACAGACTAGCTACGAGCAGTACTTC; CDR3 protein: CSAREQTSYEQYF
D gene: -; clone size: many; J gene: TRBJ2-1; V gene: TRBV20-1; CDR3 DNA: TGCAGTGCTAGCGGGAGATCCTACAATGAGCAGTTCTTC; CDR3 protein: CSASGRSYNEQFF
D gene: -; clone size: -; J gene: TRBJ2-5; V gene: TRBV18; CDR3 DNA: TGTGCCAGCTCAACTCCGGGACCGTTACAAGAGACCCAGTACTTC; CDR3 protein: CASSTPGPLQETQYF
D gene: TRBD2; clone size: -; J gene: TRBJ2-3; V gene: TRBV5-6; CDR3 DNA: TGTGCCAGCAGCTTGGTGACTAGCGGGGGCCTTCACACAGATACGCAGTATTTT; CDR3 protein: CASSLVTSGGLHTDTQYF